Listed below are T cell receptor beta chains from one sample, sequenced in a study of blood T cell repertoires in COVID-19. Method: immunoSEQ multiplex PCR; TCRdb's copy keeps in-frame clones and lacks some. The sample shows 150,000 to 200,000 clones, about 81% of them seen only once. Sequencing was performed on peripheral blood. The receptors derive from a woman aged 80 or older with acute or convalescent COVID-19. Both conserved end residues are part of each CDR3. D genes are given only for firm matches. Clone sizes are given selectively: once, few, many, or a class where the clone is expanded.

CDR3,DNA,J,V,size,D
CASSFGRAGGYTF,TGTGCCAGCAGTTTTGGCAGGGCAGGCGGCTACACCTTC,TRBJ1-2,TRBV28,.,.
CASSDSFGGYEQFF,TGTGCCAGCAGTGACTCCTTCGGGGGTTATGAGCAGTTCTTC,TRBJ2-1,TRBV6-4,.,.
CASSTGQGTEAFF,TGCGCCAGCAGCACCGGACAGGGAACTGAAGCTTTCTTT,TRBJ1-1,TRBV5-1,.,TRBD1
CASSPNSNQPQHF,TGTGCCAGCTCACCTAATAGCAATCAGCCCCAGCATTTT,TRBJ1-5,TRBV18,.,.
CASSSIDWSREAATF,TGTGCCAGCAGCTCCATCGACTGGTCCAGAGAGGCCGCCACCTTC,TRBJ1-2,TRBV7-9,once,.
CASSLGPLTDTQYF,TGCGCCAGCAGCTTGGGTCCCCTCACAGATACGCAGTATTTT,TRBJ2-3,TRBV5-1,few,.
CASSTGTGAREQYF,TGTGCCAGCAGCACCGGGACAGGGGCGCGGGAGCAGTACTTC,TRBJ2-7,TRBV5-4,.,TRBD1
CASSLRDRVLIGANNEQFF,TGTGCCAGCAGCTTAAGGGACAGGGTATTAATCGGGGCCAACAATGAGCAGTTCTTC,TRBJ2-1,TRBV7-3,.,TRBD1
CATSDPRAGHYNEQFF,TGTGCCACCAGTGACCCTCGGGCAGGGCACTACAATGAGCAGTTCTTC,TRBJ2-1,TRBV24-1,.,.
CASSIRASGGYYEQYF,TGTGCCAGTAGTATTCGGGCTAGCGGGGGTTACTACGAGCAGTACTTC,TRBJ2-7,TRBV19,.,TRBD2
CASSLSRHNEQFF,TGTGCCAGCAGCTTATCGCGCCACAATGAGCAGTTCTTC,TRBJ2-1,TRBV7-2,.,.
CASSYFPGVQETQYF,TGTGCCAGCAGTTACTTTCCAGGGGTCCAAGAGACCCAGTACTTC,TRBJ2-5,TRBV6-2/TRBV6-3,.,.
CASSLPGLAGKAGGELFF,TGTGCCAGCAGCTTGCCGGGACTAGCGGGAAAAGCGGGCGGGGAGCTGTTTTTT,TRBJ2-2,TRBV5-4,.,TRBD2
CASSQHRTATYEQYF,TGTGCCAGCAGCCAACACCGGACAGCCACTTACGAGCAGTACTTC,TRBJ2-7,TRBV4-2,.,.
CASSSLAGGPRTEQFF,TGTGCCAGCAGCTCTCTAGCGGGAGGGCCGAGAACTGAGCAGTTCTTC,TRBJ2-1,TRBV4-2,.,TRBD2
CASSLAGGPGDEQFF,TGCGCCAGCAGCTTAGCGGGAGGGCCTGGGGATGAGCAGTTCTTC,TRBJ2-1,TRBV5-1,.,TRBD2
CATSGGVGGGNQPQHF,TGTGCCACCAGTGGGGGCGTGGGGGGAGGCAATCAGCCCCAGCATTTT,TRBJ1-5,TRBV24-1,few,.
CASSTTSGTGPYNEQFF,TGTGCCAGCAGCACCACTAGCGGAACCGGTCCCTACAATGAGCAGTTCTTC,TRBJ2-1,TRBV7-2,few,TRBD2
CASSSGTPADTQYF,TGTGCCAGTTCTAGCGGTACCCCGGCAGATACGCAGTATTTT,TRBJ2-3,TRBV11-2,.,TRBD2
CASSQDGTGQSSYNSPLHF,TGTGCCAGCAGCCAAGATGGTACGGGACAAAGCTCCTATAATTCACCCCTCCACTTT,TRBJ1-6,TRBV4-2,.,.
CASSPHTGPGYTGELFF,TGCGCCAGCAGCCCCCACACAGGCCCTGGCTACACCGGGGAGCTGTTTTTT,TRBJ2-2,TRBV4-3,.,.
CASSPRPRPTGYEQYF,TGTGCCAGTAGTCCCAGACCTAGACCTACGGGATACGAGCAGTACTTC,TRBJ2-7,TRBV19,.,.
CVIPGPGDEKLFF,TGCGTTATTCCAGGGCCAGGGGACGAAAAACTGTTTTTT,TRBJ1-4,TRBV5-1,.,.
CASSEGDRGHRGYTF,TGTGCCAGCAGTGAAGGTGACAGGGGGCATCGTGGCTACACCTTC,TRBJ1-2,TRBV6-1,once,TRBD1
CASVRDRGPYTQYF,TGTGCCAGCGTCCGGGACAGGGGCCCTTATACGCAGTATTTT,TRBJ2-3,TRBV28,.,TRBD1
CSVDIGWTSAYNEQFF,TGCAGCGTTGATATTGGGTGGACTAGCGCTTACAATGAGCAGTTCTTC,TRBJ2-1,TRBV29-1,.,TRBD2
CASSLLSAAGELFF,TGTGCTAGCAGCTTATTGTCGGCGGCCGGGGAGCTGTTTTTT,TRBJ2-2,TRBV7-7,.,.
CASSPPQGYGYGYTF,TGTGCCAGCTCACCACCACAGGGGTACGGCTATGGCTACACCTTC,TRBJ1-2,TRBV18,.,TRBD1